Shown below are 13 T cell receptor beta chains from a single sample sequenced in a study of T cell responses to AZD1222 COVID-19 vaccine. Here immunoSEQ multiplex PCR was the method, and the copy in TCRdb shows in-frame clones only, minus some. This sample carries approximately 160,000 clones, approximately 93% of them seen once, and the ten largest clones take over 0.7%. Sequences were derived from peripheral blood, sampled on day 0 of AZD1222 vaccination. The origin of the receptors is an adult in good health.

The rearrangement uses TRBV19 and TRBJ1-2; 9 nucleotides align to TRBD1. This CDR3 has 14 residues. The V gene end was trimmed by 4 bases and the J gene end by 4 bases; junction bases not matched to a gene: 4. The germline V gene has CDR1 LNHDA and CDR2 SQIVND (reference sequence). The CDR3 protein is CASSTRDRAYGYTF. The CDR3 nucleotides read TGTGCCAGTAGTACCCGGGACAGGGCCTATGGCTACACCTTC.

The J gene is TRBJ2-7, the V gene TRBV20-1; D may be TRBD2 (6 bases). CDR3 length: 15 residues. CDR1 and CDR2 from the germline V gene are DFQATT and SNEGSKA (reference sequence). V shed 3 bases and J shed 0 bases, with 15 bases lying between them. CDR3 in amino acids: CSASRGGVSSYEQYF. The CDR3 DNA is TGCAGTGCTAGTCGGGGCGGGGTGAGCTCCTACGAGCAGTACTTC.

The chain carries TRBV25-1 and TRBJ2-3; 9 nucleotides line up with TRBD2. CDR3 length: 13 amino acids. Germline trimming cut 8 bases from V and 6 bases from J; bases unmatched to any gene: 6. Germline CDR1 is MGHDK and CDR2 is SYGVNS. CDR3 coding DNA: TGTGCCAGCTATAGCGGGGGTGGTGATACGCAGTATTTT. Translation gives CASYSGGGDTQYF.

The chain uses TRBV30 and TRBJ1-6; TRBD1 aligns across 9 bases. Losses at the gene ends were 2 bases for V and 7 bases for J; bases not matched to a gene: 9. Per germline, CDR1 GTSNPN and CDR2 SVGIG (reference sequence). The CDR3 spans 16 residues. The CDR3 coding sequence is TGTGCCTGGAGTTTACCGGGACAGGGAAAAAATTCACCCCTCCACTTT. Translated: CAWSLPGQGKNSPLHF.

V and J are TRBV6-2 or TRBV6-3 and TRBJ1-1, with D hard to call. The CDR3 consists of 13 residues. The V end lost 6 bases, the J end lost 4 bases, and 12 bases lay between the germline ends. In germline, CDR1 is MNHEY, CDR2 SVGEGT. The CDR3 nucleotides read TGTGCCAGCAGCCTAGGGAGGTCCACTGAAGCTTTCTTT. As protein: CASSLGRSTEAFF.

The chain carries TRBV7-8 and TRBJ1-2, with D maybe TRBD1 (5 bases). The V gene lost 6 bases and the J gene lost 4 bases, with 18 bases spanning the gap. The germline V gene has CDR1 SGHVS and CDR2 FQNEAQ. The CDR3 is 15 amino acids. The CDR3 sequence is CASSIRWDLGYGYTF. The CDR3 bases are TGTGCCAGCAGTATCCGGTGGGACCTGGGCTATGGCTACACCTTC.

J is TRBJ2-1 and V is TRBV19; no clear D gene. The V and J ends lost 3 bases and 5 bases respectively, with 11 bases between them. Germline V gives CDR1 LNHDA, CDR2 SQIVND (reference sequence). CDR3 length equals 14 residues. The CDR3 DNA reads TGTGCCAGTAGTATTGGGGTGGCCAACAATGAGCAGTTCTTC. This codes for CASSIGVANNEQFF.

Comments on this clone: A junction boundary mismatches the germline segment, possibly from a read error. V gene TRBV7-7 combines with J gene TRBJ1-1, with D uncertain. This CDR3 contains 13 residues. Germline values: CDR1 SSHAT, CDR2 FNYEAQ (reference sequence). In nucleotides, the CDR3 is TGTGCTAGCAGCTTAGCATGGGGAAATGAAGCTTTCTTT. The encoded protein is CASSLAWGNEAFF.

Written as DNA, the CDR3 is TGCGCCAGCAGACATCTTCCGGGACAGGGAAACACTGAAGCTTTCTTT. Translation gives CASRHLPGQGNTEAFF. V gene TRBV5-1 combines with J gene TRBJ1-1; 9 positions match TRBD1. CDR1 and CDR2 from the germline V gene are SGHRS and YFSETQ. The CDR3 is 16 amino acids. V dropped 5 bases and J dropped 2; count of bases not matched to a gene: 10.

The CDR3 DNA sequence: TGCAGCGTTGTGGGTTCCCCCAGTCAGCCCCAGCATTTT. Amino acids: CSVVGSPSQPQHF. This rearrangement joins TRBV29-1 to TRBJ1-5, with D hard to call. V gave up 4 bases and J gave up 6 bases, with 13 bases separating them. The length of the CDR3 is 13 residues. CDR1 and CDR2 from the germline V gene are SQVTM and ANQGSEA.

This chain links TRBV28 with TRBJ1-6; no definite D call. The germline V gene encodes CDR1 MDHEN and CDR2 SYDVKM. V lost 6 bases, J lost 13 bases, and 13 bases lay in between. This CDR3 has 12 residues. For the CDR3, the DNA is TGTGCCAGCAGCCCCCCCCTTTTCCCCCTCCACTTT. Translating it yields CASSPPLFPLHF.

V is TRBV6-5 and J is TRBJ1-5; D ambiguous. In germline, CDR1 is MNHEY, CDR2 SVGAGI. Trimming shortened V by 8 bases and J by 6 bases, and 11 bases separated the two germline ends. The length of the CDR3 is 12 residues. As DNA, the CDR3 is TGTGCCAGCCTGACCCGAGGTCAGCCCCAGCATTTT. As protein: CASLTRGQPQHF.

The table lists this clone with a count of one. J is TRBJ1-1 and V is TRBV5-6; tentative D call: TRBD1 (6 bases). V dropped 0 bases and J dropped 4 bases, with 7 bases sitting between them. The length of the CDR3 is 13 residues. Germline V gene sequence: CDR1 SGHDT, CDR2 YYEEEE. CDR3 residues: CASSLGGRTEAFF. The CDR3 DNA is TGTGCCAGCAGCTTGGGGGGGCGCACTGAAGCTTTCTTT. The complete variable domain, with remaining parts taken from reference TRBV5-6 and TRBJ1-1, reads DAGVTQSPTHLIKTRGQQVTLRCSPKSGHDTVSWYQQALGQGPQFIFQYYEEEERQRGNFPDRFSGHQFPNYSSELNVNALLLGDSALYLCASSLGGRTEAFFGQGTRLTVV.